This is a list of T cell receptor beta chains from one sample in a study of blood T cell repertoires in COVID-19. TCRdb's copy holds only in-frame clones and misses some; the assay was immunoSEQ multiplex PCR. The sample shows 150,000 to 200,000 clones, roughly 86% of them seen only once. The sequencing input was peripheral blood. The receptors stem from a man between 18 and 29 years old with acute or convalescent COVID-19. CDR3s include the opening cysteine and the closing phenylalanine or tryptophan. The order of the fields is J gene, V gene, D gene, clone size, CDR3 protein, CDR3 DNA. The D gene is left open where the match is weak. Clone size appears in some rows only: once, few, many, or a class for an expanded clone.

TRBJ1-2 | TRBV7-9 | NA | NA | CASSLPDGYGYTF | TGTGCCAGCAGCTTACCAGACGGGTATGGCTACACCTTC
TRBJ2-3 | TRBV7-2 | NA | NA | CASSLDFPGTDTQYF | TGTGCCAGCAGCTTAGATTTTCCGGGCACAGATACGCAGTATTTT
TRBJ2-3 | TRBV11-2 | NA | NA | CASSPGLLAGTDTQYF | TGTGCCAGCAGTCCGGGACTCCTGGCGGGCACAGATACGCAGTATTTT
TRBJ1-1 | TRBV7-9 | NA | once | CASSSWRVNTEAFF | TGTGCCAGCAGTTCGTGGAGGGTGAACACTGAAGCTTTCTTT
TRBJ1-5 | TRBV5-8 | TRBD1 | NA | CASSLWVTGDPQPQHF | TGTGCCAGCAGCTTGTGGGTGACAGGGGATCCTCAGCCCCAGCATTTT
TRBJ1-1 | TRBV30 | NA | NA | CAWCRMNTEAFF | TGTGCCTGGTGCAGAATGAACACTGAAGCTTTCTTT
TRBJ2-7 | TRBV5-1 | TRBD1 | NA | CASSTGQGDYEQYF | TGCGCCAGCAGCACGGGACAGGGCGATTACGAGCAGTACTTC
TRBJ1-4 | TRBV29-1 | NA | NA | CSVTASNEKLFF | TGCAGCGTAACAGCCTCAAATGAAAAACTGTTTTTT
TRBJ2-5 | TRBV7-6 | NA | NA | CASSRQGLTIQETQYF | TGTGCCAGCAGCCGCCAGGGACTTACAATCCAAGAGACCCAGTACTTC
TRBJ2-1 | TRBV5-1 | TRBD2 | NA | CASSLRASGTYNEQFF | TGCGCCAGCAGCTTGAGGGCTAGCGGTACCTACAATGAGCAGTTCTTC
TRBJ1-5 | TRBV6-5 | NA | NA | CASSQGLGQPQHF | TGTGCCAGCAGCCAGGGATTGGGTCAGCCCCAGCATTTT
TRBJ1-5 | TRBV18 | NA | NA | CASSPSAGDSNQPQHF | TGTGCCAGCTCACCATCGGCAGGGGATAGCAATCAGCCCCAGCATTTT
TRBJ2-1 | TRBV4-1 | TRBD2 | once | CASSQDDRGGNYNEQFF | TGCGCCAGCAGCCAAGACGATCGGGGGGGGAACTACAATGAGCAGTTCTTC
TRBJ2-2 | TRBV4-1 | NA | NA | CASSPRETTNTGELFF | TGCGCCAGCAGCCCGCGGGAAACTACGAACACCGGGGAGCTGTTTTTT
TRBJ2-1 | TRBV7-3 | TRBD2 | NA | CASSEGLAGGRNEQFF | TGTGCCAGCAGCGAAGGACTAGCGGGGGGGAGGAATGAGCAGTTCTTC
TRBJ2-7 | TRBV4-1 | TRBD2 | NA | CASSQGLAGSYEQYF | TGCGCCAGCAGCCAAGGACTAGCGGGCTCCTACGAGCAGTACTTC
TRBJ2-1 | TRBV10-3 | TRBD2 | NA | CAISDPSGGANEQFF | TGTGCCATCAGTGATCCTAGCGGGGGGGCCAATGAGCAGTTCTTC
TRBJ1-5 | TRBV27 | TRBD1 | few | CASRAAGGKYSNQPQHF | TGTGCCAGCAGGGCCGCAGGGGGCAAATATAGCAATCAGCCCCAGCATTTT
TRBJ2-5 | TRBV5-1 | TRBD1 | NA | CASSHGTGQETQYF | TGCGCCAGCAGCCACGGGACAGGGCAAGAGACCCAGTACTTC
TRBJ2-1 | TRBV5-1 | NA | NA | CASSLFLNEQFF | TGCGCCAGCAGCTTGTTTCTCAATGAGCAGTTCTTC
TRBJ1-1 | TRBV4-1 | TRBD1 | NA | CASSHAGQLNTEAFF | TGCGCCAGCAGCCACGCGGGACAGCTGAACACTGAAGCTTTCTTT
TRBJ1-1 | TRBV9 | NA | NA | CASSVDGMNTEAFF | TGTGCCAGCAGCGTAGACGGGATGAACACTGAAGCTTTCTTT
TRBJ1-1 | TRBV5-5 | TRBD1 | NA | CASSSFGTAEAFF | TGTGCCAGCAGCTCATTCGGGACAGCTGAAGCTTTCTTT
TRBJ2-1 | TRBV4-1 | TRBD2 | few | CASSQGLLATIYNEQFF | TGCGCCAGCAGCCAAGGGTTACTAGCGACTATCTACAATGAGCAGTTCTTC
TRBJ1-5 | TRBV4-1 | NA | NA | CASSQSELRGPVDQPQHF | TGCGCCAGCAGCCAATCAGAGTTGAGAGGGCCCGTCGATCAGCCCCAGCATTTT
TRBJ2-7 | TRBV7-7 | TRBD1 | NA | CASSLRGQGAREQYF | TGTGCCAGCAGCTTACGGGGACAGGGGGCTCGGGAGCAGTACTTC
TRBJ1-4 | TRBV4-2 | TRBD1 | NA | CASSHSGQSNEKLFF | TGTGCCAGCAGCCACTCGGGACAGTCTAATGAAAAACTGTTTTTT
TRBJ1-6 | TRBV19 | NA | few | CASSFSTESSYNSPLHF | TGTGCCAGTAGTTTCTCGACAGAGAGCTCCTATAATTCACCCCTCCACTTT
TRBJ2-2 | TRBV25-1 | NA | NA | CASSLARPILIGSGELFF | TGTGCCAGCAGTCTAGCCAGGCCCATTCTAATTGGATCCGGGGAGCTGTTTTTT
TRBJ2-1 | TRBV5-1 | NA | once | CASSPENPGFNEQFF | TGCGCCAGCAGCCCGGAAAACCCAGGGTTCAATGAGCAGTTCTTC
TRBJ2-1 | TRBV9 | NA | NA | CASSVASGSGNEQFF | TGTGCCAGCAGCGTAGCCAGCGGCTCGGGGAATGAGCAGTTCTTC
TRBJ2-7 | TRBV7-9 | NA | NA | CASSLIQGRYEQYF | TGTGCCAGCAGCTTAATCCAGGGGCGGTACGAGCAGTACTTC
TRBJ2-1 | TRBV29-1 | NA | NA | CSVDHSSYNEQFF | TGCAGCGTTGATCATAGCTCCTACAATGAGCAGTTCTTC
TRBJ1-5 | TRBV21-1 | NA | NA | CASKMRARSNQPQHF | TGTGCCAGCAAAATGAGGGCGCGTAGCAATCAGCCCCAGCATTTT
TRBJ2-1 | TRBV29-1 | TRBD2 | NA | CSVGTSARSSYNEQFF | TGCAGCGTGGGGACTAGCGCCCGAAGCTCCTACAATGAGCAGTTCTTC
TRBJ1-5 | TRBV12-5 | NA | NA | CASGEFQGNSNQPQHF | TGTGCTAGTGGTGAATTCCAGGGAAATAGCAATCAGCCCCAGCATTTT
TRBJ2-1 | TRBV7-9 | TRBD2 | NA | CASSHVTSGGVHNEQFF | TGTGCCAGCAGCCACGTGACTAGCGGGGGGGTCCACAATGAGCAGTTCTTC
TRBJ1-2 | TRBV30 | NA | NA | CAWSFRQRSGGYTF | TGTGCCTGGAGTTTTCGACAGCGTTCCGGTGGCTACACCTTC
TRBJ1-4 | TRBV5-6 | TRBD1 | NA | CASSLEYDRGILGNEKLFF | TGTGCCAGCAGCTTGGAATACGACAGGGGGATCTTAGGTAATGAAAAACTGTTTTTT
TRBJ1-3 | TRBV2 | NA | few | CASTKGLSSSGNTIYF | TGTGCCAGCACTAAGGGACTGTCGAGCTCTGGAAACACCATATATTTT